This TCR beta chain was profiled in a study of radiotherapy plus CTLA-4 blockade in lung cancer. Across the study: Objective response was observed in more than 15% of patients, and disease control in approximately 33%. The study, taken as a whole, reports: Some TCR clones had been derived from tumors. These clones expanded in peripheral blood after radiotherapy plus ipilimumab. Reports identified early blood T cell clone dynamics, with interferon-beta, as the best response predictor.

Turning to this clone: Its specificity is unknown.

Assay: immunoSEQ multiplex PCR; the TCRdb copy retains only in-frame clones and omits some. The sample shows roughly 75,000 clones, roughly 80% of them seen only once. Focal radiation was given together with CTLA-4 blockade (ipilimumab) to patients with chemo-refractory metastatic non-small-cell lung cancer. This CDR3 is 13 amino acids long. Germline CDR1 reads SGHTA; CDR2 reads FQGNSA. V was shortened by 5 bases and J by 8 bases, with 13 bases between the two germline ends. The V and J genes are TRBV7-2 and TRBJ1-5, with D possibly matching TRBD1 (5 bases). Sequenced here: peripheral blood, sampled from a patient treated with radiotherapy plus ipilimumab. The sequence came from a human donor with non-small cell lung cancer who had stable disease on radiotherapy plus ipilimumab. CDR3 amino acids: CASSEAGLEPQHF. The CDR3 DNA sequence: TGTGCCAGCAGCGAGGCGGGACTGGAGCCCCAGCATTTT. Variable domain in full (rest from reference TRBV7-2 and TRBJ1-5): GAGVSQSPSNKVTEKGKDVELRCDPISGHTALYWYRQSLGQGLEFLIYFQGNSAPDKSGLPSDRFSAERTGGSVSTLTIQRTQQEDSAVYLCASSEAGLEPQHFGDGTRLSIL.